This T cell receptor beta chain derives from a study of cytomegalovirus exposure and HLA in healthy donors. Profiled with immunoSEQ multiplex PCR; TCRdb holds only in-frame clones, not every one. The table lists 55,000 to 70,000 clones, about 89% of them singletons. Findings and caveats of the study: Listed as cytomegalovirus-associated were 150 to 200 TCR beta chains.

Regarding this clone: As yet, its antigen is unknown.

The CDR3 sequence is 18 residues long. V was pared by 8 bases and J by 1 base, with 26 bases between. The V gene's germline CDR1 is KGHSH and CDR2 LQKENI. The chain uses TRBV18 and TRBJ1-2; D perhaps matches TRBD1 (6 bases). The TCR comes from a young woman in good health and CMV-seronegative. The sequenced material came from PBMCs. CDR3 DNA: TGTGCCAGCCTGAACCCCCGGGCCGAGGGGGATCATAACTATGGCTACACCTTC. Protein: CASLNPRAEGDHNYGYTF.